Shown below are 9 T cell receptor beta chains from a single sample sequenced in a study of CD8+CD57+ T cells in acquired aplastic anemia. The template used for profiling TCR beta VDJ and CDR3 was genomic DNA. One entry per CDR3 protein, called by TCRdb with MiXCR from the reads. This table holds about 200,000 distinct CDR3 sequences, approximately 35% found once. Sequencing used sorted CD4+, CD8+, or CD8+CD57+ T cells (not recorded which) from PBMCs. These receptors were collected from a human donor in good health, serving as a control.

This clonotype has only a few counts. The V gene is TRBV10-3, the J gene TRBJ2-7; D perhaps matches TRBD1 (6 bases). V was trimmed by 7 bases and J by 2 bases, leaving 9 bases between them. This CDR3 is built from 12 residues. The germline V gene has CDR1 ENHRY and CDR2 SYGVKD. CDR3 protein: CAIKGDPYEQYF. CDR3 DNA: TGTGCCATCAAGGGGGATCCCTACGAGCAGTACTTC.

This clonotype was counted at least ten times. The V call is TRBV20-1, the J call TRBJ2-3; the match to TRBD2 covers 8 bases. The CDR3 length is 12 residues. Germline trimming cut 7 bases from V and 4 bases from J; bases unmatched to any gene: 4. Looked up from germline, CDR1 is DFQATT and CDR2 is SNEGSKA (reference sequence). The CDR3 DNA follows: TGCAGTGGTGTGACTAGCGCAGATACGCAGTATTTT. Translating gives CSGVTSADTQYF.

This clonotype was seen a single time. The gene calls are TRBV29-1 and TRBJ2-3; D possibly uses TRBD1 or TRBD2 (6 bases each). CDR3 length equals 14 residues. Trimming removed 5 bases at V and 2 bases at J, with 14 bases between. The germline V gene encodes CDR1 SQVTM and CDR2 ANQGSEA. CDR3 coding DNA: TGCAGCGTTTCGTCGGGGGCATACACAGATACGCAGTATTTT. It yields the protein CSVSSGAYTDTQYF.

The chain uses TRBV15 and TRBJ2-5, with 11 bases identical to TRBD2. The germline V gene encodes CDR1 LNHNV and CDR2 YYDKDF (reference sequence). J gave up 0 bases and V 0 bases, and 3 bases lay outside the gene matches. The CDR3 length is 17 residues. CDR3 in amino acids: CATSRELAGAYQETQYF. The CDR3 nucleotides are TGTGCCACCAGCAGAGAACTAGCGGGAGCGTACCAAGAGACCCAGTACTTC.

Here the CDR3 reads CASSTWQETQYF. CDR3 in DNA: TGTGCCAGTAGTACCTGGCAAGAGACCCAGTACTTC. The gene calls are TRBV19 and TRBJ2-5; D gene ambiguous. V lost 4 bases and J 2 bases, leaving 5 bases between the germline ends. The V gene's germline CDR1 is LNHDA and CDR2 SQIVND (reference sequence). CDR3 length: 12 amino acids.

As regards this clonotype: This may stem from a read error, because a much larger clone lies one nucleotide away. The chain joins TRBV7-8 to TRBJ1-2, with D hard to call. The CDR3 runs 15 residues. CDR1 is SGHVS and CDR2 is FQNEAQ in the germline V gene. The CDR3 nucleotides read TGTGTCAGCAGCTTAGCCGGCCGGTCTGGCTATGGCTACACCTTC. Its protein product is CVSSLAGRSGYGYTF.

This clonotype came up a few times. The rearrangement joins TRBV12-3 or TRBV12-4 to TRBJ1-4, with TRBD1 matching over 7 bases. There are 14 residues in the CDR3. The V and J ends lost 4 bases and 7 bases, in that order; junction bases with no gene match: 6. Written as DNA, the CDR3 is TGTGCCAGCAGTTCACGACAGGGCGCTGAAAAACTGTTTTTT. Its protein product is CASSSRQGAEKLFF.

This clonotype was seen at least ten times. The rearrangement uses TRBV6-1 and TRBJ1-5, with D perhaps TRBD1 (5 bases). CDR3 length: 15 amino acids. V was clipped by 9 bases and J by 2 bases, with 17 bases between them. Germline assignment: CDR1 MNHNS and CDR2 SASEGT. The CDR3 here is CASRAGLGGNQPQHF. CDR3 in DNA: TGTGCCAGTCGTGCAGGGCTTGGTGGCAATCAGCCCCAGCATTTT.

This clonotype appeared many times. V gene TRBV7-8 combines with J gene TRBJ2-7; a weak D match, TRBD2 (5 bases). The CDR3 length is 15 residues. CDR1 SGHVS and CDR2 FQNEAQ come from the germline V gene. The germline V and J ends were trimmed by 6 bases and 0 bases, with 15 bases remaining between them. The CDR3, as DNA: TGTGCCAGCAGTTACTTGACTGGGAGCTCCTACGAGCAGTACTTC. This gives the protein CASSYLTGSSYEQYF.